This T cell receptor beta chain emerged from a study of Graves' ophthalmopathy and Graves' hyperthyroidism. Notes on the study in general: This model predicted ophthalmopathy progression (sensitivity around 70%, specificity 72% to 85%). Blood also carried most expanded thyroid clonotypes exceeding 0.001 frequency.

This clonotype was counted at least ten times. As yet, its antigen is unknown. Amplification targeted the TCR beta CDR3 regions, with RNA transcripts as the source material. The workflow started with a first-round RT-PCR run with HTBI primers and then moved on to a second-round multiplex PCR. TCRdb used MiXCR to reprocess the multiplex PCR reads, holding one entry per CDR3 protein. The table records about 220,000 distinct CDR3 sequences, under 25% of them present only once. For donors with ophthalmopathy, the disease showed moderate-to-severe activity, reached CAS ≥3 and NOSPECS ≥4, and had lasted under 3 months. Patients with other autoimmune diseases, uncontrolled infections, pregnancy or lactation were excluded. Germline loops: CDR1 SGHDN, CDR2 FVKESK. The length of the CDR3 is 13 residues. The germline V and J ends were trimmed by 5 bases and 0 bases, with 7 bases remaining between them.

Sequenced sample: peripheral blood. The rearrangement uses TRBV14 and TRBJ1-1; D ambiguous. The receptor was derived from a woman aged 45-60 years with Graves' ophthalmopathy. CDR3 in DNA: TGTGCCAGCAGCAAGTCAGTGAACACTGAAGCTTTCTTT. Translated, it gives CASSKSVNTEAFF. Full variable domain (missing parts from reference TRBV14 and TRBJ1-1): EAGVTQFPSHSVIEKGQTVTLRCDPISGHDNLYWYRRVMGKEIKFLLHFVKESKQDESGMPNNRFLAERTGGTYSTLKVQPAELEDSGVYFCASSKSVNTEAFFGQGTRLTVV.